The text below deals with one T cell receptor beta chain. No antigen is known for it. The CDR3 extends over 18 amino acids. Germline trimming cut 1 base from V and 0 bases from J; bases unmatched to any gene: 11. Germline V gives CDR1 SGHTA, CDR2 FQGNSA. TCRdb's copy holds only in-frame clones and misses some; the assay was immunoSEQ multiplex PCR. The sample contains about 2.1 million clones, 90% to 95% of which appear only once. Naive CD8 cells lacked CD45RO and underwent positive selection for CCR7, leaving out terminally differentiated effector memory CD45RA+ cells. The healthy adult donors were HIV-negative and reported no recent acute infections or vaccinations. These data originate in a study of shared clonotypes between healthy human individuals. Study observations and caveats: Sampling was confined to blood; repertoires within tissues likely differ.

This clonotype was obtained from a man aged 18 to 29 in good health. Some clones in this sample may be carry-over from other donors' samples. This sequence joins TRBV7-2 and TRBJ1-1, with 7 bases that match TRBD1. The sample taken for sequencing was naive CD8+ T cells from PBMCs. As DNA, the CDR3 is TGTGCCAGCAGCTTAGAGACAGGGCGCTACTACATGAACACTGAAGCTTTCTTT. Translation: CASSLETGRYYMNTEAFF.